This passage covers 11 T cell receptor beta chains from one sample sequenced in a study of blood T cells in healthy people across ages. Alongside a J-beta primer mix, a sample-barcoded 5' primer served in a second PCR lasting 7 to 11 cycles. TCRdb passed the 5' RACE reads through MiXCR, listing each CDR3 protein once. Of about 1.8 million distinct CDR3 sequences detected, 49% appear once; the ten largest clones hold around 2.1%. What was sequenced was blood. These receptors were collected from a woman in her 40s in good health.

This clonotype was observed a handful of times. V usage is TRBV29-1 and J usage is TRBJ1-1; the match to TRBD1 covers 8 bases. The germline V gene has CDR1 SQVTM and CDR2 ANQGSEA. The junction had 7 bases not matched to a gene; V was cut back by 4 bases and J by 3 bases. The CDR3 covers 14 residues. DNA of the CDR3: TGCAGCGTTGTCTTGGACAGGGTCGACACTGAAGCTTTCTTT. Translation: CSVVLDRVDTEAFF.

This rearrangement joins TRBV7-2 to TRBJ2-3; TRBD2 matches at 8 bases. The V gene's germline CDR1 is SGHTA and CDR2 FQGNSA. This CDR3 comprises 14 residues. J was trimmed by 5 bases and V by 5 bases; bases with no gene match: 6. The CDR3 sequence is CASSVSGVGDTQYF. CDR3 sequence (DNA): TGTGCCAGCAGCGTTAGCGGGGTGGGAGATACGCAGTATTTT.

The rearrangement joins TRBV27 to TRBJ2-7; no reliable D call. The CDR3 length is 13 residues. Germline values: CDR1 MNHEY, CDR2 SMNVEV (reference sequence). V was shortened by 3 bases and J by 3 bases, with 9 bases between the two germline ends. CDR3 residues: CASSLSQNYEQYF. The CDR3 coding sequence is TGTGCCAGCAGTTTGAGCCAGAACTACGAGCAGTACTTC.

The CDR3: CASSSAGRNYEQYF. CDR3 DNA: TGTGCCAGCAGCAGCGCGGGACGGAACTACGAGCAGTACTTC. The rearrangement uses TRBV28 and TRBJ2-4; D is possibly TRBD2 (6 bases). TRBJ2-7 explains the end of the DNA better; the J call may be wrong. The length of the CDR3 is 14 residues. Germline V CDR1 and CDR2: MDHEN, SYDVKM.

The count of this clonotype is one. The DNA for the CDR3 is TGTGCCAGCAGGTACGCGGTTGGGGGTAGCTACGAGCAGTACTTC. Amino acid sequence: CASRYAVGGSYEQYF. The chain carries TRBV6-2 or TRBV6-3 and TRBJ2-4; D might be TRBD1 or TRBD2, each matching 5 bases. The end of the DNA fits TRBJ2-7 better, so the J call may be wrong. The V gene's germline CDR1 is MNHEY and CDR2 SVGEGT. The CDR3 is 15 amino acids.

This clonotype was counted a few times. The gene calls are TRBV11-2 and TRBJ2-3, with D hard to call. Germline CDR1 reads SGHAT; CDR2 reads FQNNGV. This CDR3 comprises 16 residues. The ends were cut back, 2 bases at V and 3 bases at J, with 15 bases in the middle. The CDR3 DNA reads as TGTGCCAGCAGCTTAACTCTTCCCAGTACTACAGATACGCAGTATTTT. Translated, it gives CASSLTLPSTTDTQYF. Complete variable domain (other parts from reference TRBV11-2 and TRBJ2-3): EAGVAQSPRYKIIEKRQSVAFWCNPISGHATLYWYQQILGQGPKLLIQFQNNGVVDDSQLPKDRFSAERLKGVDSTLKIQPAKLEDSAVYLCASSLTLPSTTDTQYFGPGTRLTVL.

The chain recombines TRBV4-1 with TRBJ2-1; possibly TRBD1 or TRBD2 for D (6 bases each). Trimming left V 3 bases short and J 0 bases short, with 12 bases between. The CDR3 length is 16 residues. Germline V gives CDR1 MGHRA, CDR2 YSYEKL. CDR3 nucleotides: TGCGCCAGCAGCCAGCCCGGGGGCCCCTCCTACAATGAGCAGTTCTTC. It encodes CASSQPGGPSYNEQFF.

This rearrangement joins TRBV4-1 to TRBJ2-5, with 11 bases identical to TRBD2. The closer fit of TRBJ2-7 to the DNA end suggests the J call may be wrong. The CDR3 runs to 15 residues. Germline lookup yields CDR1 MGHRA and CDR2 YSYEKL. In DNA form, the CDR3 reads TGCGCCAGCAGCCAAGCCCGTAGCGGGGGGGACGAGCAGTACTTC. Amino acid sequence: CASSQARSGGDEQYF.

The chain uses TRBV18 and TRBJ1-6; 9 bases fit TRBD1. Germline-derived CDR1 and CDR2 are KGHSH and LQKENI. The CDR3 sequence is 14 residues long. V gave up 3 bases and J gave up 9 bases; unmatched junction bases: 3. CDR3 residues: CASSPRDRVSPLHF. CDR3 nucleotides: TGTGCCAGCTCACCCCGGGACAGGGTTTCACCCCTCCACTTT.

The chain carries TRBV7-2 and TRBJ1-2; TRBD1 agrees at 7 bases. CDR3 length: 15 amino acids. The germline CDR1 and CDR2 sequences are SGHTA and FQGNSA. J lost 3 bases, V lost 2 bases, and 6 bases had no gene match. CDR3 residues: CASSLTDRVDYGYTF. For the CDR3, the DNA is TGTGCCAGCAGCTTAACCGACAGGGTGGACTATGGCTACACCTTC.

This clonotype was observed a few times. This chain uses TRBV20-1 with TRBJ1-2; tentative D call: TRBD1 (6 bases). CDR3 length: 15 residues. Trimming took 0 bases from V and 3 from J, leaving 14 bases between them. Germline V lookup: CDR1 DFQATT, CDR2 SNEGSKA (reference sequence). The CDR3 DNA follows: TGCAGTGCTAGAGATTCGGGGGGGCCGGACTATGGCTACACCTTC. Translating it yields CSARDSGGPDYGYTF.